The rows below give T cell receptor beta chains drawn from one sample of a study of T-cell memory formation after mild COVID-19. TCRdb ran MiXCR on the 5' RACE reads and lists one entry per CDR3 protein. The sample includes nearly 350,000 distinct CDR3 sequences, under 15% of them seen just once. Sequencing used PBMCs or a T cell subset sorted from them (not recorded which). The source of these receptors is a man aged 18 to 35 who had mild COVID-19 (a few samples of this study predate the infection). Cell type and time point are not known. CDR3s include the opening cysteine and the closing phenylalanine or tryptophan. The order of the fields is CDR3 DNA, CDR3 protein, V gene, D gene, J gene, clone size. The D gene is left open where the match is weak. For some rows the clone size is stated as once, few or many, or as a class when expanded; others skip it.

DNA: TGCAGTGCACCGGAGCGGGGCGGAAGTGAGCAGTTCTTC
CDR3: CSAPERGGSEQFF
V: TRBV20-1
D: TRBD2
J: TRBJ2-1
size: few

DNA: TGTGCCAGCAGCGCCGGGCCCGGGGGGTCCGATACGCAGTATTTT
CDR3: CASSAGPGGSDTQYF
V: TRBV9
D: TRBD2
J: TRBJ2-3
size: few

DNA: TGCGCCAGCAGCTTGACAGGGTCGCCTTTGAACACTGAAGCTTTCTTT
CDR3: CASSLTGSPLNTEAFF
V: TRBV5-1
D: .
J: TRBJ1-1
size: .

DNA: TGTGCCAGCAGCCACCATCCGGCTAAAAAAGAGACCCAGTACTTC
CDR3: CASSHHPAKKETQYF
V: TRBV11-2
D: .
J: TRBJ2-5
size: few

DNA: TGCGCCAGCAGCTTGGACATGACTGGAAACACCATATATTTT
CDR3: CASSLDMTGNTIYF
V: TRBV5-1
D: .
J: TRBJ1-3
size: .

DNA: TGTGCCAGCAAACTCGGGACGGACTATGGCTACACCTTC
CDR3: CASKLGTDYGYTF
V: TRBV7-2
D: .
J: TRBJ1-2
size: .

DNA: TGTGCCAGCAGCCTAGATTGGGGCGTCGGGGAGCTGTTTTTT
CDR3: CASSLDWGVGELFF
V: TRBV3-1
D: .
J: TRBJ2-2
size: .

DNA: TGCGCCAGCAGTTATGGGACAGCCGAAAACTATGGCTACACCTTC
CDR3: CASSYGTAENYGYTF
V: TRBV5-1
D: TRBD1
J: TRBJ1-2
size: many

DNA: TGTGCCAGCAGCCCAGTATACCTTTTACAGCCAACTAATGAAAAACTGTTTTTT
CDR3: CASSPVYLLQPTNEKLFF
V: TRBV4-2
D: .
J: TRBJ1-4
size: .

DNA: TGTGCCAGCATTTTTTCGGCTGGGGCCAACGTCCTGACTTTC
CDR3: CASIFSAGANVLTF
V: TRBV7-9
D: .
J: TRBJ2-6
size: few

DNA: TGTGCCAGCACCCCCGGGGTCCAAGATACGCAGTATTTT
CDR3: CASTPGVQDTQYF
V: TRBV14
D: .
J: TRBJ2-3
size: .

DNA: TGTGCCAGCATGAGACAGGGGAACACTGAAGCTTTCTTT
CDR3: CASMRQGNTEAFF
V: TRBV11-2
D: TRBD1
J: TRBJ1-1
size: .

DNA: TGTGCCAGCAGCCGACAGGGCAGCCAGCCCCAGCATTTT
CDR3: CASSRQGSQPQHF
V: TRBV7-2
D: TRBD1
J: TRBJ1-5
size: .

DNA: TGTGCCAGCAGCCCGAAGCCGGATAGCAATCAGCCCCAGCATTTT
CDR3: CASSPKPDSNQPQHF
V: TRBV7-8
D: .
J: TRBJ1-5
size: .

DNA: TGTGCCAGCAGCGCCCAGGGGGTAGATACGCAGTATTTT
CDR3: CASSAQGVDTQYF
V: TRBV7-9
D: TRBD1
J: TRBJ2-3
size: few

DNA: TGTGCCAGCAGCTTAGGGGTTTCGCACACCACAGATACGCAGTATTTT
CDR3: CASSLGVSHTTDTQYF
V: TRBV11-3
D: .
J: TRBJ2-3
size: few

DNA: TGTGCCAGCAGCCAAGTGTGGGACAGGGCGAATTCACCCCTCCACTTT
CDR3: CASSQVWDRANSPLHF
V: TRBV4-2
D: TRBD1
J: TRBJ1-6
size: few

DNA: TGTGCCACCAGTGACCCCCGGGGGAGGACCCGCGGGGAGCAGTACTTC
CDR3: CATSDPRGRTRGEQYF
V: TRBV24-1
D: .
J: TRBJ2-7
size: few

DNA: TGTGCCAGCAGCTTTTCCCACCAATACTTGAACACTGAAGCTTTCTTT
CDR3: CASSFSHQYLNTEAFF
V: TRBV5-5
D: .
J: TRBJ1-1
size: .

DNA: TGCAGTGCTAGAGCTGGGGGGTTAAGCAATCAGCCCCAGCATTTT
CDR3: CSARAGGLSNQPQHF
V: TRBV20-1
D: .
J: TRBJ1-5
size: few

DNA: TGCGCCAGCAGCTTGGGGCTTACCGGGAACACTGAAGCTTTCTTT
CDR3: CASSLGLTGNTEAFF
V: TRBV5-1
D: .
J: TRBJ1-1
size: .

DNA: TGTGCCAGCAGCTTAGTGATGGGGGACTTCGTCTCTGGCTACACCTTC
CDR3: CASSLVMGDFVSGYTF
V: TRBV11-2
D: .
J: TRBJ1-2
size: few

DNA: TGCGCCAGCAGCCAAGCAACGACAGCTTCTAGCACAGATACGCAGTATTTT
CDR3: CASSQATTASSTDTQYF
V: TRBV4-3
D: .
J: TRBJ2-3
size: many

DNA: TGTGCCATCAGTGAGCAGGGGTTGGAGTATGGCTACACCTTC
CDR3: CAISEQGLEYGYTF
V: TRBV10-3
D: .
J: TRBJ1-2
size: few

DNA: TGTGCTAGTGGTTTGGCCGGATTAGCGGAGAGGGAGACCCAGTACTTC
CDR3: CASGLAGLAERETQYF
V: TRBV12-5
D: .
J: TRBJ2-5
size: .

DNA: TGTGCCAGCACGAGGGGGCCAGTTGAGACCCAGTACTTC
CDR3: CASTRGPVETQYF
V: TRBV12-3/TRBV12-4
D: TRBD1
J: TRBJ2-5
size: .

DNA: TGTGCCAGCAGCACACGGGACACCAAGAACACTGAAGCTTTCTTT
CDR3: CASSTRDTKNTEAFF
V: TRBV7-9
D: .
J: TRBJ1-1
size: .

DNA: TGCAGTGCTAGAGCGTCCGGGGTTTCCGGGGAGCTGTTTTTT
CDR3: CSARASGVSGELFF
V: TRBV20-1
D: .
J: TRBJ2-2
size: many

DNA: TGCGCCAGCAGGCGACAGGGTCAATCCTACGAGCAGTACTTC
CDR3: CASRRQGQSYEQYF
V: TRBV5-1
D: TRBD1
J: TRBJ2-7
size: many

DNA: TGTGCCAGCAGCAAGGAGGGTAGCAATCAGCCCCAGCATTTT
CDR3: CASSKEGSNQPQHF
V: TRBV5-5
D: .
J: TRBJ1-5
size: few

DNA: TGTGCCAGCAGCGTCACTAGCGGGGGAGCTGCGAACACCGGGGAGCTGTTTTTT
CDR3: CASSVTSGGAANTGELFF
V: TRBV7-2
D: TRBD2
J: TRBJ2-2
size: few

DNA: TGCGCCAGCAGCCTCTCCGCAGGGCTGAACACTGAAGCTTTCTTT
CDR3: CASSLSAGLNTEAFF
V: TRBV5-1
D: .
J: TRBJ1-1
size: few

DNA: TGTGCCAGCAGTGCCCCTGGGGGGACCGGGGAGCTGTTTTTT
CDR3: CASSAPGGTGELFF
V: TRBV9
D: .
J: TRBJ2-2
size: .

DNA: TGTGCCAGCAGCGACTACAAAAAGGGACCATCGGGCACCTTC
CDR3: CASSDYKKGPSGTF
V: TRBV7-8
D: .
J: TRBJ1-2
size: .

DNA: TGTGCCTGGAGCCCTAAGACAGATACGCAGTATTTT
CDR3: CAWSPKTDTQYF
V: TRBV30
D: .
J: TRBJ2-3
size: few

DNA: TGTGCCAGCCAGACAGACTTTAACACTGAAGCTTTCTTT
CDR3: CASQTDFNTEAFF
V: TRBV2
D: .
J: TRBJ1-1
size: .

DNA: TGCGCCAGCAGCCAAGATCGGAAAGGGACAGGGGCTCGTGAGCAGTTCTTC
CDR3: CASSQDRKGTGAREQFF
V: TRBV4-1
D: TRBD1
J: TRBJ2-1
size: few

DNA: TGTGCCAGCAGCCCCAGGCAGAGGGGCACTGAAGCTTTCTTT
CDR3: CASSPRQRGTEAFF
V: TRBV7-9
D: .
J: TRBJ1-1
size: .

DNA: TGTGCCAGCACTTCCCGCCCGACAGGGGGTTCTGAGCAGTTCTTC
CDR3: CASTSRPTGGSEQFF
V: TRBV6-5
D: TRBD1
J: TRBJ2-1
size: few

DNA: TGTGCCAGCGAACTAGCGAGCCAAGAGACCCAGTACTTC
CDR3: CASELASQETQYF
V: TRBV6-6
D: TRBD2
J: TRBJ2-5
size: many

DNA: TGTGCCAGCAGGACGACGGTGAACACTGAAGCTTTCTTT
CDR3: CASRTTVNTEAFF
V: TRBV6-2/TRBV6-3
D: .
J: TRBJ1-1
size: few

DNA: TGTGCCAGCAGCCCGGACAGGAGGCTCTATGGCTACACCTTC
CDR3: CASSPDRRLYGYTF
V: TRBV28
D: TRBD1
J: TRBJ1-2
size: few

DNA: TGTGCCAGCTTAGCGGGGGGTTACAATGAGCAGTTCTTC
CDR3: CASLAGGYNEQFF
V: TRBV12-3/TRBV12-4
D: TRBD2
J: TRBJ2-1
size: few

DNA: TGCGCCAGCAGTCCGGGGACATTAGAGAGGACCCAGTACTTC
CDR3: CASSPGTLERTQYF
V: TRBV23-1
D: .
J: TRBJ2-5
size: few

DNA: TGTGCCAGCAGCTACGACAGGGTCGCTATGAACACCGGGGAGCTGTTTTTT
CDR3: CASSYDRVAMNTGELFF
V: TRBV7-9
D: TRBD1
J: TRBJ2-2
size: many

DNA: TGTGCCAGCAGTGAAGCCCCGACACCGAACACTGAAGCTTTCTTT
CDR3: CASSEAPTPNTEAFF
V: TRBV6-1
D: .
J: TRBJ1-1
size: few

DNA: TGTGCCACCAGTGATGGGCGGGGATATGGCTACACCTTC
CDR3: CATSDGRGYGYTF
V: TRBV24-1
D: .
J: TRBJ1-2
size: .

DNA: TGTGCCAGCACCCCCCTCCGGGAGGATGGCTACACCTTC
CDR3: CASTPLREDGYTF
V: TRBV6-5
D: .
J: TRBJ1-2
size: few

DNA: TGTGCCAGCAGTGAAGTGGGCGGGGAACTCATAACTTCAGCCAAAAACATTCAGTACTTC
CDR3: CASSEVGGELITSAKNIQYF
V: TRBV7-2
D: .
J: TRBJ2-4
size: .

DNA: TGCAGTGCTCCAAACAGGGCTACTGGGGCCAACGTCCTGACTTTC
CDR3: CSAPNRATGANVLTF
V: TRBV20-1
D: .
J: TRBJ2-6
size: .

DNA: TGTGCCAGCAGCCAAGAGGCTAGCGGGGGCGGAGATACTCAGTATTTT
CDR3: CASSQEASGGGDTQYF
V: TRBV14
D: TRBD2
J: TRBJ2-3
size: few

DNA: TGTGCCAGCAGCTTCGGGGTTGACGGCACTGAAGCTTTCTTT
CDR3: CASSFGVDGTEAFF
V: TRBV7-2
D: .
J: TRBJ1-1
size: few